The rows below give T cell receptor beta chains drawn from one sample of a study of T cells in Graves' hyperthyroidism and ophthalmopathy. TCRdb re-called the multiplex PCR reads with MiXCR, one entry per CDR3 protein. The table lists approximately 640,000 distinct CDR3 sequences, 15% to 20% of them singletons. Sequenced: blood. These receptors all stem from a woman under 40 with Graves' hyperthyroidism. Each CDR3 is given with its conserved first and last residue. D genes are given only for firm matches. Clone size appears in some rows only: once, few, many, or a class for an expanded clone.

CASSSSGAPLVNTEAFF	TGTGCCAGCAGTTCATCAGGGGCCCCACTGGTGAACACTGAAGCTTTCTTT	TRBJ1-1	TRBV27	-	-
CASGEDGYGYTF	TGTGCCAGCGGCGAGGACGGCTATGGCTACACCTTC	TRBJ1-2	TRBV2	few	-
CASSGTRLGTSGYTDTQYF	TGTGCCAGCAGTGGGACGAGACTTGGGACTAGCGGATACACAGATACGCAGTATTTT	TRBJ2-3	TRBV25-1	many	TRBD2
CASSPGRYGYTF	TGTGCCAGCAGCCCTGGACGCTATGGCTACACCTTC	TRBJ1-2	TRBV12-3/TRBV12-4	many	-
CPSSLSGSSLHF	TGTCCCAGCAGTTTATCGGGGTCGTCCCTCCACTTT	TRBJ1-6	TRBV28	-	-
CASSHRTSAYEQYF	TGCGCCAGCAGCCATCGGACCTCCGCCTACGAGCAGTACTTC	TRBJ2-7	TRBV4-1	-	-
CASSPLAGTGTDTQYF	TGTGCCAGCAGCCCCCTAGCGGGAACGGGCACAGATACGCAGTATTTT	TRBJ2-3	TRBV7-2	few	TRBD2
CSARVQGATYEQYF	TGCAGTGCTAGAGTCCAGGGGGCGACCTACGAGCAGTACTTC	TRBJ2-7	TRBV20-1	many	TRBD1
CASSFPGTVSQSYYEQYF	TGTGCCAGCAGTTTCCCCGGGACAGTCAGCCAAAGTTACTACGAGCAGTACTTC	TRBJ2-7	TRBV28	once	TRBD1
CASSLNRANTEAFF	TGTGCCAGCAGCTTAAACAGGGCGAACACTGAAGCTTTCTTT	TRBJ1-1	TRBV11-2	many	-
CAISESGRAEQYF	TGTGCCATCAGTGAGTCGGGCAGAGCCGAGCAGTACTTC	TRBJ2-7	TRBV10-3	few	-
CASSEIAGAQETQYF	TGTGCCAGCTCAGAGATAGCGGGAGCCCAAGAGACCCAGTACTTC	TRBJ2-5	TRBV18	-	TRBD2
CASKKSQRETTYEQYF	TGTGCCAGCAAAAAATCCCAGAGGGAAACTACCTACGAGCAGTACTTC	TRBJ2-7	TRBV7-8	many	-
CAWNIGWAEQYF	TGTGCCTGGAACATCGGATGGGCCGAGCAGTACTTC	TRBJ2-7	TRBV30	many	-
CASGRDRGSEAFF	TGTGCCAGCGGGCGGGACAGGGGCTCTGAAGCTTTCTTT	TRBJ1-1	TRBV12-3/TRBV12-4	many	TRBD1
CSASQEFYEQYF	TGCAGTGCTAGCCAGGAATTCTACGAGCAGTACTTC	TRBJ2-7	TRBV20-1	-	-
CASSLRELGLKGYTF	TGTGCCAGCAGTTTAAGGGAATTGGGTCTAAAAGGCTACACCTTC	TRBJ1-2	TRBV12-3/TRBV12-4	many	-
CASSPVGTTEAFF	TGTGCCAGCAGCCCAGTGGGTACCACTGAAGCTTTCTTT	TRBJ1-1	TRBV14	few	-
CSAEDRDTDTQYF	TGCAGTGCTGAGGACAGGGACACAGATACGCAGTATTTT	TRBJ2-3	TRBV20-1	-	TRBD1
CASRKWGTEAFF	TGTGCCAGCAGAAAATGGGGCACTGAAGCTTTCTTT	TRBJ1-1	TRBV12-3/TRBV12-4	-	-
CASSNDRNNEQFF	TGTGCCAGCAGTAATGACAGAAACAATGAGCAGTTCTTC	TRBJ2-1	TRBV12-3/TRBV12-4	-	-
CASSLGGTAEAFF	TGTGCCAGCAGCTTGGGGGGGACAGCTGAAGCTTTCTTT	TRBJ1-1	TRBV11-2	many	TRBD1
CSAGYQETQYF	TGCAGCGCAGGGTACCAAGAGACCCAGTACTTC	TRBJ2-5	TRBV29-1	-	-
CASGLDSLFSYEQYF	TGTGCTAGTGGTTTGGACAGTCTATTTTCCTACGAGCAGTACTTC	TRBJ2-7	TRBV12-5	-	-
CASRLIKGGSPLHF	TGTGCCAGCAGGTTAATTAAGGGAGGTTCACCCCTCCACTTT	TRBJ1-6	TRBV28	few	-
CSVKGPAGFEQYF	TGCAGCGTCAAAGGGCCCGCAGGGTTCGAGCAGTACTTC	TRBJ2-7	TRBV29-1	many	-
CAWSREDQPQHF	TGTGCCTGGAGTCGGGAGGATCAGCCCCAGCATTTT	TRBJ1-5	TRBV30	many	-
CAWSVRPSPLHF	TGTGCCTGGAGTGTACGCCCTTCACCCCTCCACTTT	TRBJ1-6	TRBV30	many	-
CASSPGTSGMGETQYF	TGTGCCAGCAGCCCGGGGACTAGCGGGATGGGAGAGACCCAGTACTTC	TRBJ2-5	TRBV7-6	many	TRBD2
CASSAGTSAYEQYF	TGTGCCAGCAGCGCCGGGACTAGCGCTTACGAGCAGTACTTC	TRBJ2-7	TRBV9	many	TRBD2
CASSEFGTSSYNEQFF	TGTGCCAGCAGTGAATTCGGGACTAGCTCCTACAATGAGCAGTTCTTC	TRBJ2-1	TRBV2	many	TRBD2
CASMILAGGNEQFF	TGTGCCAGCATGATACTAGCGGGAGGCAATGAGCAGTTCTTC	TRBJ2-1	TRBV12-3/TRBV12-4	many	TRBD2
CASSLGQLNEPFF	TGCGCCAGCAGCCTCGGACAGCTGAATGAGCCGTTCTTC	TRBJ2-1	TRBV11-2	-	-
CASSFWGLAGRGANEQFF	TGTGCCAGCAGTTTTTGGGGACTAGCGGGAAGGGGTGCAAATGAGCAGTTCTTC	TRBJ2-1	TRBV12-3/TRBV12-4	many	TRBD2
CASSGDISNQPQHF	TGTGCCAGCAGTGGGGACATCTCCAATCAGCCCCAGCATTTT	TRBJ1-5	TRBV2	many	-
CASSPSSGTSTDTQYF	TGTGCCAGCAGCCCCTCTAGCGGGACTAGCACAGATACGCAGTATTTT	TRBJ2-3	TRBV9	-	TRBD2
CASSEDRGYEQYF	TGTGCCAGCAGCGAGGACAGGGGCTACGAGCAGTACTTC	TRBJ2-7	TRBV11-3	many	TRBD1
CASSVPAGGFHEQFF	TGTGCCAGCAGCGTCCCAGCGGGAGGTTTCCATGAGCAGTTCTTC	TRBJ2-1	TRBV9	few	TRBD2
CASSPPTPYEQYF	TGTGCCAGCAGCCCCCCAACCCCCTACGAGCAGTACTTC	TRBJ2-7	TRBV3-1	few	-
CASSWTGGAGYGYTF	TGTGCCAGTAGCTGGACAGGGGGCGCAGGCTATGGCTACACCTTC	TRBJ1-2	TRBV19	few	TRBD1
CASTVETQYF	TGTGCCAGCACCGTGGAGACCCAGTACTTC	TRBJ2-5	TRBV2	many	-
CASSQGTKEQFF	TGTGCCAGCAGCCAGGGGACAAAGGAGCAGTTCTTC	TRBJ2-1	TRBV3-1	many	-
CASSPRTSAEWEQYF	TGTGCCAGCAGCCCGCGGACTAGCGCTGAGTGGGAGCAGTACTTC	TRBJ2-7	TRBV7-9	few	TRBD2
CASSFYICSARHYEQYF	-	TRBJ2-7	TRBV7-2	-	-
CASSQDKREWDEQFF	TGCGCCAGCAGCCAAGATAAGCGGGAGTGGGATGAGCAGTTCTTC	TRBJ2-1	TRBV4-1	-	TRBD2
CASSSPGQGARQLFF	TGCGCCAGCAGCTCACCGGGACAGGGGGCGAGGCAGCTGTTTTTT	TRBJ2-2	TRBV5-1	-	TRBD1
CASSDRVIQPQHF	TGTGCCAGCAGTGACAGGGTAATTCAGCCCCAGCATTTT	TRBJ1-5	TRBV2	-	-
CSVEEDSANRNYGYTF	TGCAGCGTTGAAGAAGATTCGGCCAACAGAAACTATGGCTACACCTTC	TRBJ1-2	TRBV29-1	-	-
CASSGQRSSEKLFF	TGTGCCAGCAGTGGACAGCGGTCCAGTGAAAAACTGTTTTTT	TRBJ1-4	TRBV6-1	once	-
CAWNQRNTDTQYF	TGTGCCTGGAATCAGCGTAACACAGATACGCAGTATTTT	TRBJ2-3	TRBV30	many	-
CASSIWLSSAGNQPQHF	TGTGCCAGTAGTATTTGGCTCTCGTCCGCGGGCAATCAGCCCCAGCATTTT	TRBJ1-5	TRBV19	-	-